Here is one TCR beta chain with its context. These data belong to a study of blood T cell repertoires in COVID-19. The authors' processing: Amplification with reference gene primers provided the estimates of nucleated cell counts. Sequencing used immunoSEQ multiplex PCR; TCRdb keeps in-frame clones, though not all of them. The D gene and trimming were derived from the DNA, and the V and J assignments and clone size from that table. The sample shows about 400,000 clones, 75% to 90% of them seen only once. J lost 8 bases, V lost 4 bases, and 12 bases had no gene match. The CDR3 has 15 amino acids. The V gene's germline CDR1 is SEHNR and CDR2 FQNEAQ (reference sequence).

Sequencing was performed on peripheral blood. This receptor was identified in an older woman with COVID-19, enrolled during active disease. The chain employs TRBV7-9 and TRBJ1-2; 8 nucleotides align to TRBD1. The CDR3 coding sequence is TGTGCCAGCAGCTCTTCTTGGACAGGGCAAGGGGGCTACACCTTC. It encodes CASSSSWTGQGGYTF.